The clone carrying this T cell receptor (beta chain) came up many times. The antigen is not known. The TCR beta CDR3 regions underwent amplification using RNA transcripts as the source. The primer set for the first-round RT-PCR of the TCR CDR3 was HTBI. TCRdb reanalysed the multiplex PCR reads using MiXCR and keeps one entry per CDR3 protein. This sample carries around 280,000 distinct CDR3 sequences, roughly 15% of them seen once, and the ten largest clones take 7% to 8.5%. Fresh peripheral blood, 7.5 to 10 ml of it, supplied the PBMCs. The sample belongs to a study of T cells in Graves' hyperthyroidism and ophthalmopathy. Overall study findings and caveats: By a 13 V-J model, ophthalmopathy was set apart from stable hyperthyroidism. Among thyroid clonotypes expanded above 0.001, most also appeared in blood.

This CDR3 has 19 residues. The germline CDR1 and CDR2 sequences are LGHDT and YNNKEL (reference sequence). The trim removed 0 bases at V and 5 bases at J, leaving 8 bases unmatched. The V gene is TRBV3-1, the J gene TRBJ2-2; TRBD2 matches at 14 bases. The sequencing input was blood. The sequence was obtained from a woman in her 30s with Graves' hyperthyroidism that later progressed to Graves' ophthalmopathy. The CDR3 loop is CASSQDWGLAGDRTGELFF. The CDR3 nucleotides are TGTGCCAGCAGCCAAGATTGGGGACTAGCGGGAGATCGGACCGGGGAGCTGTTTTTT.